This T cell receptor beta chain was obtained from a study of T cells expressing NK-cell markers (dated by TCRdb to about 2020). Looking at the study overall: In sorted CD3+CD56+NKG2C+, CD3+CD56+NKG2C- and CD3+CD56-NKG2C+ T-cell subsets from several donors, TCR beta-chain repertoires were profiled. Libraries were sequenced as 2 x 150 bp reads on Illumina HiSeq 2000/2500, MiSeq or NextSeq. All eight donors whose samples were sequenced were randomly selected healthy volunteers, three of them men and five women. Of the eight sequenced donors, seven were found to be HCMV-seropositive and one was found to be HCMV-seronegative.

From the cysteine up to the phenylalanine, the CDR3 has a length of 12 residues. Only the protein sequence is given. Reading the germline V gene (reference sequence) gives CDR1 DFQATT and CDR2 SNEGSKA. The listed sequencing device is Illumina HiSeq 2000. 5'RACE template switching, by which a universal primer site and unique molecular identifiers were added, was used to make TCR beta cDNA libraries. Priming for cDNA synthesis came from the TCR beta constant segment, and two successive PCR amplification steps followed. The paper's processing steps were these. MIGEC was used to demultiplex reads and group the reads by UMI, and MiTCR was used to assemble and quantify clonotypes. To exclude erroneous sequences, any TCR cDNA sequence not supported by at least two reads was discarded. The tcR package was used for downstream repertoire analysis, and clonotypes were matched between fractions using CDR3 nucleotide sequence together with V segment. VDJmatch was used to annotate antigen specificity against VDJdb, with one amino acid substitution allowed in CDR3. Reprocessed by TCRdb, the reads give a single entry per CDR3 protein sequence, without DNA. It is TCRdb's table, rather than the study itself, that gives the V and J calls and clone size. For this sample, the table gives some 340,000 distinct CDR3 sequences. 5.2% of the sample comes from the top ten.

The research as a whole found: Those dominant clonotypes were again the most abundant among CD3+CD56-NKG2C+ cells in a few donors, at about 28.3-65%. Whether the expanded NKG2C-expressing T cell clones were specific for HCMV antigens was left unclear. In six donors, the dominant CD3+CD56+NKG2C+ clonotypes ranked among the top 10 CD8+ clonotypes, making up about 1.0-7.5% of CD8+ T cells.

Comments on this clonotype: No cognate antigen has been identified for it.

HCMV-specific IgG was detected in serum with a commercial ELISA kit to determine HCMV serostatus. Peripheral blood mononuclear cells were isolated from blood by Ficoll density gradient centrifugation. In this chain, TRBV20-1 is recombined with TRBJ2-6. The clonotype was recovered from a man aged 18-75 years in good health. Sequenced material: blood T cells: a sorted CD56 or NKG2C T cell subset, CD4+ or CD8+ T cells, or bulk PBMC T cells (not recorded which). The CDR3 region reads CSAPTGANVLTF.